This entry is about one T cell receptor beta chain. TCRdb's copy holds only in-frame clones and misses some; the assay was immunoSEQ multiplex PCR. The table shows fewer than 200,000 clones, with 80% to 90% occurring only once. The CDR3 consists of 14 residues. Looked up from germline, CDR1 is LNHDA and CDR2 is SQIVND (reference sequence). V shed 5 bases, J shed 6 bases, and the junction held 9 bases outside the gene matches. The source of the sample is a study of blood T cell repertoires in COVID-19. Overall study: PBMCs, B-cell-depleted T cells, or T cells were the source of the cDNA or gDNA that made up the material.

This rearrangement joins TRBV19 to TRBJ2-5, with 7 bases matching TRBD1. What was sequenced was peripheral blood. The TCR comes from a man in his forties who had recovered from COVID-19. The CDR3 protein is CASSLTGTEKTQYF. The DNA for the CDR3 is TGTGCCAGTAGTCTAACCGGGACAGAAAAGACCCAGTACTTC.